This entry lists 23 T cell receptor beta chains sequenced from one sample in a study of vaccination effects on CD4 cells after COVID-19. The antigens these receptors bind are not known. Repertoires were generated with immunoSEQ multiplex PCR, while TCRdb's copy carries only in-frame clones and drops some. The repertoire holds roughly 60,000 clones, with around 70% as singletons. ViraFEST used viral peptide pools to expand antigen-specific CD4+ T cells before sequencing. It was after more than 8 days of culture that CD4+ T cells were isolated. No vaccinee had earlier SARS-CoV-2 infection, and nucleocapsid antibodies were negative. This specimen consisted of CD4+ T cells from PBMCs cultured with SARS-CoV-2 spike peptides, obtained before COVID-19 vaccination. The receptors derive from a human donor who received a COVID-19 vaccine.

For this clone: Relative to the germline gene, one junction end is altered; a read error may explain this. The chain joins TRBV7-7 to TRBJ1-4; tentative D call: TRBD1 (5 bases). Per germline, CDR1 SSHAT and CDR2 FNYEAQ (reference sequence). CDR3 size: 15 residues. The DNA of the CDR3 is TGTGCTAGCAGCCCGACCTATGGGACCGGTGGAAAACTGTTTTTT. As protein: CASSPTYGTGGKLFF.

This clone has only one observation. This chain uses TRBV11-2 with TRBJ2-7; the D gene is possibly TRBD1 (5 bases). The CDR3 covers 12 residues. Germline V gene lookup returns CDR1 SGHAT and CDR2 FQNNGV. Trimming took off 7 bases at V and 6 bases at J, with 13 bases between the two ends. The CDR3 here is CASIGAISEQYF. The CDR3 nucleotides read TGTGCCAGCATTGGGGCTATCAGCGAGCAGTACTTC.

This clone was counted a few times. The chain uses TRBV9 and TRBJ1-5; D is unresolved. The V end lost 0 bases, the J end lost 5 bases, and 12 bases lay between the germline ends. CDR3 size: 15 residues. Germline V gene data show CDR1 as SGDLS and CDR2 as YYNGEE. CDR3 protein: CASSVGGISDQPQHF. In DNA form, the CDR3 reads TGTGCCAGCAGCGTAGGAGGGATTTCCGATCAGCCCCAGCATTTT.

The CDR3 here is CSVTPGDLFYNEQFF. CDR3 bases: TGCAGCGTTACCCCGGGGGACTTATTCTACAATGAGCAGTTCTTC. The rearrangement uses TRBV29-1 and TRBJ2-1; D perhaps matches TRBD2 (6 bases). This CDR3 region has 15 residues. Trimming removed 5 bases from V and 3 bases from J, with 17 bases in between. The germline V gene encodes CDR1 SQVTM and CDR2 ANQGSEA.

The chain links TRBV5-1 to TRBJ2-7; possible D gene TRBD2, 6 bases. V lost 0 bases and J 3 bases, leaving 16 bases between the germline ends. The germline V gene encodes CDR1 SGHRS and CDR2 YFSETQ. CDR3 size: 16 residues. CDR3 in DNA: TGCGCCAGCAGCTTGGGGAGTGGGGCGGGGAACTACGAGCAGTACTTC. It specifies CASSLGSGAGNYEQYF.

V usage is TRBV5-4 and J usage is TRBJ2-1, with 12 positions matching TRBD2. This CDR3 is 16 amino acids long. Trimming removed 0 bases from V and 4 bases from J; junction bases left unmatched: 2. CDR1 is SGHNT, CDR2 YYREEE, per germline (reference sequence). The CDR3 loop reads CASSLGTSGDYNEQFF. CDR3 coding DNA: TGTGCCAGCAGCTTGGGGACTAGCGGGGATTACAATGAGCAGTTCTTC.

This clone was seen a single time. V and J are TRBV19 and TRBJ2-3; either TRBD1 or TRBD2 may supply D (5 bases each). Germline values: CDR1 LNHDA, CDR2 SQIVND (reference sequence). The CDR3 sequence is 16 residues long. Trimming left V 8 bases short and J 1 base short, with 19 bases between. As DNA, the CDR3 is TGTGCCAGTTGTTCTTATGGGGGACCTCGCACAGATACGCAGTATTTT. It is translated as CASCSYGGPRTDTQYF.

CDR3 amino acids: CASSLTGGDGYTF. CDR3 nucleotides: TGTGCCAGCAGTTTAACAGGGGGGGATGGCTACACCTTC. The chain employs TRBV12-3 or TRBV12-4 and TRBJ1-2, with 8 bases lining up with TRBD1. The CDR3 length is 13 residues. J gave up 6 bases and V 2 bases, and 2 bases lay outside the gene matches.

The chain joins TRBV6-6 to TRBJ2-3; no definite D call. CDR1 is MNHNY, CDR2 SVGAGI, per germline (reference sequence). V gave up 6 bases and J gave up 0 bases, with 10 bases separating them. The CDR3 sequence is 14 residues long. The CDR3 loop is CASRKVASTDTQYF. DNA for the CDR3: TGTGCCAGCAGGAAAGTAGCTAGCACAGATACGCAGTATTTT.

This chain links TRBV6-4 with TRBJ1-5; no reliable D call. Germline V gene lookup returns CDR1 MRHNA and CDR2 SNTAGT. The CDR3 is 13 residues long. Deletions cut 6 bases from V and 0 bases from J, with 6 bases between. The CDR3 protein is CASSLNSNQPQHF. In nucleotides, the CDR3 is TGTGCCAGCAGCTTGAATAGCAATCAGCCCCAGCATTTT.

The CDR3, as DNA: TGTGCCTGGTCGACAGGGGTTGGTGGGGCCAACGTCCTGACTTTC. It encodes CAWSTGVGGANVLTF. The chain employs TRBV30 and TRBJ2-6; 8 bases fit TRBD1. The CDR3 loop spans 15 amino acids. Germline V gene sequence: CDR1 GTSNPN, CDR2 SVGIG (reference sequence). The V segment lost 5 bases and the J segment 3 bases; nucleotides outside the gene matches: 6.

This clone has a handful of counts. The chain employs TRBV6-6 and TRBJ1-1, with 9 bases that match TRBD1. The J segment lost 4 bases and the V segment lost 5 bases, leaving 17 bases of the junction unmatched. The germline gives CDR1 MNHNY, CDR2 SVGAGI (reference sequence). The CDR3 runs 18 residues. Here the CDR3 reads CASSLMPGQGIRGTEAFF. Here the CDR3 DNA reads TGTGCCAGCAGTCTTATGCCGGGACAGGGAATAAGGGGCACTGAAGCTTTCTTT.

V is TRBV5-1 and J is TRBJ1-3; tentatively, D is TRBD1 (6 bases). V lost 1 base to trimming and J lost 4 bases, with 12 bases between them. The CDR3 contains 15 residues. The V gene's germline CDR1 is SGHRS and CDR2 YFSETQ. The CDR3 sequence is CASSLQQGGGNTIYF. As DNA, the CDR3 is TGCGCCAGCAGCTTGCAACAGGGTGGCGGAAACACCATATATTTT.

This clone was seen a handful of times. Other DNA sequences within the sample encode an identical CDR3. This chain uses TRBV18 with TRBJ1-5; 7 positions agree with TRBD1. V lost 3 bases and J lost 2; bases outside the gene matches: 1. Germline V gene data show CDR1 as KGHSH and CDR2 as LQKENI. This CDR3 is built from 14 residues. The CDR3 sequence: CASSPQGGNQPQHF. The CDR3, as DNA: TGTGCCAGCTCACCGCAGGGGGGCAATCAGCCCCAGCATTTT.

This chain joins TRBV3-1 (or the pseudogene TRBV3-2) and TRBJ1-5; D unclear. Germline V CDR1 and CDR2: LGHDT, YNNKEL (reference sequence). The CDR3 is 13 residues long. The germline V and J ends were trimmed by 3 bases and 6 bases, with 9 bases remaining between them. The CDR3 DNA follows: TGTGCCAGCAGCCAGGTTTCCCGTCAGCCCCAGCATTTT. Translating gives CASSQVSRQPQHF.

V is TRBV5-1 and J is TRBJ1-1, with a tentative D call TRBD1 (6 bases). Trimming pared 1 base from V and 5 bases from J, leaving 9 bases between. This CDR3 has 13 residues. The V gene's germline CDR1 is SGHRS and CDR2 YFSETQ. The DNA for the CDR3 is TGCGCCAGCAGCTTGCAGGGGCTGACTGAAGCTTTCTTT. This encodes CASSLQGLTEAFF.

The chain joins TRBV11-1 to TRBJ2-1; D is possibly TRBD1 or TRBD2 (5 bases each). CDR3 size: 13 residues. Germline CDR1 reads SGHAT; CDR2 reads FQDESV (reference sequence). Trimming left V 7 bases short and J 6 bases short, with 13 bases between. The CDR3 DNA is TGTGCCAGCACCTCGGGACGGGCCAATGAGCAGTTCTTC. It translates to CASTSGRANEQFF. The full variable domain, in which reference TRBV11-1 and TRBJ2-1 provide the parts outside the CDR3, is EAEVAQSPRYKITEKSQAVAFWCDPISGHATLYWYRQILGQGPELLVQFQDESVVDDSQLPKDRFSAERLKGVDSTLKIQPAELGDSAMYLCASTSGRANEQFFGPGTRLTVL.

The CDR3 here is CASSPPGGNTIYF. The CDR3 region has the DNA TGTGCCAGCAGCCCCCCGGGGGGAAACACCATATATTTT. V usage is TRBV7-9 and J usage is TRBJ1-3; D gene uncertain. Trimming cost V 5 bases and J 4 bases, with 9 bases left between them. The germline gives CDR1 SEHNR, CDR2 FQNEAQ (reference sequence). The CDR3 has 13 residues.

In its sample, this clone was seen once. This chain uses TRBV30 with TRBJ2-1; possible D gene TRBD2, 5 bases. The V and J ends lost 4 bases and 13 bases respectively, with 14 bases between them. Germline V gives CDR1 GTSNPN, CDR2 SVGIG (reference sequence). The CDR3 covers 11 residues. In DNA, the CDR3 is TGTGCCTGGAACAAACTAGAAAATCAGTTCTTC. This codes for CAWNKLENQFF.

J is TRBJ1-2 and V is TRBV6-5; D is unclear. The CDR3 has 13 amino acids. V was trimmed by 2 bases and J by 4 bases, leaving 8 bases between them. Germline V gives CDR1 MNHEY, CDR2 SVGAGI. The CDR3 here is CASSYRHLYGYTF. CDR3 coding DNA: TGTGCCAGCAGTTACCGACACCTCTATGGCTACACCTTC.

The chain recombines TRBV7-2 with TRBJ1-6; 8 nucleotides agree with TRBD1. V lost 1 base, J lost 6 bases, and 8 bases stayed unmatched. The CDR3 length is 17 residues. Per germline, CDR1 SGHTA and CDR2 FQGNSA. The CDR3, as DNA: TGTGCCAGCAGCTTAGGACCGGACAGGGCGATTAATTCACCCCTCCACTTT. It is translated as CASSLGPDRAINSPLHF.

This clone appeared a single time. The V gene is TRBV21-1, the J gene TRBJ1-3. TRBV21-1 is a pseudogene. This CDR3 spans 19 amino acids. The CDR3: CASSPESREGGGSGNTIYF. The CDR3 coding sequence is TGTGCCAGCAGCCCCGAAAGCCGGGAGGGGGGGGGCTCTGGAAACACCATATATTTT.

V usage is TRBV10-3 and J usage is TRBJ2-1; 8 nucleotides line up with TRBD2. This CDR3 comprises 15 residues. The trim removed 0 bases at V and 2 bases at J, leaving 0 bases unmatched. In germline, CDR1 is ENHRY, CDR2 SYGVKD. Here the CDR3 DNA reads TGTGCCATCAGTGAGTCCGGGGGGGCCTACAATGAGCAGTTCTTC. Its translation is CAISESGGAYNEQFF.